What follows are 5 T cell receptor beta chains derived from one specimen sequenced in a study of early T cells in non-severe SARS-CoV-2 infection. TCRdb reprocessed the 5' RACE reads with MiXCR, giving one entry per CDR3 protein. The data show some 55,000 distinct CDR3 sequences, with around 13% seen just once and approximately 2.9% held by the top ten. Specimen: whole blood. The receptors stem from an adult who was a healthcare worker with PCR-confirmed SARS-CoV-2 infection or an uninfected control (not recorded which).

This clonotype appeared many times. The chain's CDR3 is CASRKGPPTLLDEQFF. DNA for the CDR3: TGTGCCAGCAGAAAAGGGCCGCCCACCCTTTTAGATGAGCAGTTCTTC. The chain carries TRBV7-9 and TRBJ2-1; no firm D call. Per germline, CDR1 SEHNR and CDR2 FQNEAQ (reference sequence). Trimming left V 6 bases short and J 8 bases short, with 23 bases between. This CDR3 is built from 16 residues. The full variable domain, in which reference TRBV7-9 and TRBJ2-1 provide the parts outside the CDR3, is DTGVSQNPRHKITKRGQNVTFRCDPISEHNRLYWYRQTLGQGPEFLTYFQNEAQLEKSRLLSDRFSAERPKGSFSTLEIQRTEQGDSAMYLCASRKGPPTLLDEQFFGPGTRLTVL.

This clonotype has ten or more counts. The chain has TRBV5-1 and TRBJ2-5, with 12 bases aligning to TRBD2. After removal of 3 bases from V and 1 base from J, the junction contained 7 bases not matched to a gene. Germline assignment: CDR1 SGHRS and CDR2 YFSETQ. CDR3 length: 17 residues. The CDR3 DNA sequence: TGCGCCAGCAGCTCACCTAGCGGGGGGGCCCTCCAAGAGACCCAGTACTTC. Its translation: CASSSPSGGALQETQYF.

This clonotype was seen more than once but under ten times. V is TRBV5-1 and J is TRBJ2-2; 10 nucleotides match TRBD2. The CDR3 consists of 14 residues. V gave up 2 bases and J gave up 6 bases; unmatched junction bases: 1. Germline CDR1 reads SGHRS; CDR2 reads YFSETQ. CDR3 coding DNA: TGCGCCAGCAGCTTTCTAGCGGGAGCCGGGGAGCTGTTTTTT. It is translated as CASSFLAGAGELFF. The variable domain in full, with the rest retrieved from reference TRBV5-1 and TRBJ2-2, is KAGVTQTPRYLIKTRGQQVTLSCSPISGHRSVSWYQQTPGQGLQFLFEYFSETQRNKGNFPGRFSGRQFSNSRSEMNVSTLELGDSALYLCASSFLAGAGELFFGEGSRLTVL.

This chain uses TRBV9 with TRBJ1-1, with no clear D. CDR3 length equals 15 residues. Germline V gene sequence: CDR1 SGDLS, CDR2 YYNGEE. Trimming took 0 bases from V and 4 from J, leaving 13 bases between them. The CDR3 sequence: CASSVDHQVRTEAFF. The CDR3 DNA is TGTGCCAGCAGCGTAGACCACCAGGTCCGCACTGAAGCTTTCTTT.

This clonotype was observed at least ten times. The chain couples TRBV24-1 to TRBJ1-5; D may be TRBD1 (5 bases). Per germline, CDR1 KGHDR and CDR2 SFDVKD. This CDR3 contains 16 residues. Trimming left V 4 bases short and J 3 bases short, with 15 bases between. The CDR3 region is CATSDGRGSSNQPQHF. DNA for the CDR3: TGTGCCACCAGTGACGGACGGGGGTCATCCAATCAGCCCCAGCATTTT.